The 9 T cell receptor beta chains in this list originate from one sample, sequenced in a study of brain T cells in children with intractable seizures. Measured with immunoSEQ multiplex PCR; TCRdb has only the in-frame clones, and not every one. Found here are about 340,000 clones, 93% of them singletons; the top ten hold 5.5% to 6%. The time point is: blood from clinic visit 5 months post-surgery; TSC patient then seizure free. This specimen was peripheral blood, taken 4 to 6 months after surgery. The receptors originated from a boy less than two years old with tuberous sclerosis and intractable seizures.

The rearrangement links TRBV6-2 or TRBV6-3 to TRBJ1-2, with D tentatively TRBD1 (6 bases). Germline V gives CDR1 MNHEY, CDR2 SVGEGT. Trimming pared 5 bases from V and 3 bases from J, leaving 13 bases between. The CDR3 runs 14 residues. CDR3 sequence reads: CASSLDRRDYGYTF. CDR3 in DNA: TGTGCCAGCAGTCTCGACAGGAGGGACTATGGCTACACCTTC.

This chain joins TRBV27 and TRBJ2-7, with 9 nucleotides matching TRBD1. The J segment lost 4 bases and the V segment lost 6 bases, leaving 13 bases of the junction unmatched. Germline V lookup: CDR1 MNHEY, CDR2 SMNVEV (reference sequence). The CDR3 length is 16 residues. The CDR3 is CASSRTQGTGTYEQYF. The CDR3 coding sequence is TGTGCCAGCAGCCGAACTCAGGGGACAGGGACGTACGAGCAGTACTTC.

This sequence joins TRBV11-3 and TRBJ1-1, with D possibly being TRBD1 (5 bases). Germline CDR1 and CDR2: SGHNT and YENEEA. V lost 0 bases and J 5 bases, leaving 16 bases between the germline ends. This CDR3 has 16 residues. For the CDR3, the DNA is TGTGCCAGCAGCTTAGATCTGGTATGGGGGTTAACTGAAGCTTTCTTT. The encoded protein is CASSLDLVWGLTEAFF.

This clone was detected only once. This sequence joins TRBV30 and TRBJ1-1; D may be TRBD1 (5 bases). This CDR3 comprises 12 residues. The V and J ends lost 1 base and 5 bases respectively, with 8 bases between them. Germline-derived CDR1 and CDR2 are GTSNPN and SVGIG (reference sequence). CDR3 sequence reads: CAWSDGTTEAFF. In nucleotides, the CDR3 is TGTGCCTGGAGTGATGGGACGACTGAAGCTTTCTTT. Together with reference TRBV30 and TRBJ1-1, the CDR3 gives the full variable domain: SQTIHQWPATLVQPVGSPLSLECTVEGTSNPNLYWYRQAAGRGLQLLFYSVGIGQISSEVPQNLSASRPQDRQFILSSKKLLLSDSGFYLCAWSDGTTEAFFGQGTRLTVV.

The chain joins TRBV14 to TRBJ2-5; 7 bases match TRBD1. The V gene end was trimmed by 5 bases and the J gene end by 0 bases; junction bases not matched to a gene: 9. The CDR3 has 16 residues. Germline CDR1 SGHDN, CDR2 FVKESK. The CDR3 sequence: CASSVLHRGHQETQYF. The CDR3 coding sequence is TGTGCCAGCAGCGTTTTGCACAGGGGTCACCAAGAGACCCAGTACTTC.

The rearrangement joins TRBV24-1 to TRBJ2-3, with D tentatively TRBD2 (6 bases). CDR1 is KGHDR and CDR2 is SFDVKD in the germline V gene. This CDR3 comprises 16 residues. Deletions cut 5 bases from V and 3 bases from J, with 17 bases between. The CDR3 sequence: CATSGETGVGTDTQYF. In DNA, the CDR3 is TGTGCCACCAGTGGGGAAACGGGAGTCGGGACAGATACGCAGTATTTT.

This clone was detected only once. V usage is TRBV11-2 and J usage is TRBJ1-5; a possible D gene is TRBD1 (5 bases). Trimming cost V 6 bases and J 2 bases, with 14 bases left between them. This CDR3 is 15 amino acids long. In germline, CDR1 is SGHAT, CDR2 FQNNGV. The CDR3 DNA is TGTGCCAGCAGTAGGGAAGGGGCCGGCAATCAGCCCCAGCATTTT. It specifies CASSREGAGNQPQHF.

V usage is TRBV25-1 and J usage is TRBJ1-5; D unresolved. The V and J ends lost 6 bases and 10 bases respectively, with 19 bases between them. Looked up from germline, CDR1 is MGHDK and CDR2 is SYGVNS. The CDR3 loop spans 14 amino acids. In DNA, the CDR3 is TGTGCCAGCAGCGACCGGGCCGTAATCAGCCCCCAGCATTTT. Translation gives CASSDRAVISPQHF.

The rearrangement uses TRBV7-2 and TRBJ2-6; D remains ambiguous. Trimming cost V 1 base and J 0 bases, with 4 bases left between them. The CDR3 is made up of 15 amino acids. Germline CDR1 SGHTA, CDR2 FQGNSA. The CDR3 protein is CASSLVGSGANVLTF. The CDR3 coding sequence is TGTGCCAGCAGCTTAGTGGGCTCTGGGGCCAACGTCCTGACTTTC.